The rows below give T cell receptor beta chains drawn from one sample of a study of response to subunit inactivated influenza vaccine. TCRdb called the RT-PCR reads again in MiXCR, with one record for every CDR3 protein. This sample yields a few hundred thousand distinct CDR3 sequences, of which 13% to 15% are seen a single time; around 10% belongs to the top ten. Sequencing was performed on PBMCs from blood, taken approximately 13 days after vaccination. These receptors were collected from a man aged 45 to 65 who received an inactivated influenza vaccine. CDR3s include the opening cysteine and the closing phenylalanine or tryptophan. A D gene is named only where the DNA matches it firmly. Size tells how often a clone was seen (once, few, many) or the class of an expanded clone, and some rows leave it out.

clone_size j_call d_call v_call cdr3_aa cdr3_nt
. TRBJ2-1 TRBD2 TRBV4-1 CASSQVVAGGRNNEQLF TGCGCCAGCAGCCAAGTGGTAGCGGGGGGTAGAAACAATGAGCAGTTGTTC
few TRBJ2-1 . TRBV18 CASSSQNEQFF TGTGCCAGCTCATCACAGAATGAGCAGTTCTTC
many TRBJ2-3 TRBD1 TRBV7-9 CASSPRWTGSTDTQYF TGTGCCAGCAGCCCACGTTGGACAGGCTCTACAGATACGCAGTATTTT
. TRBJ2-3 . TRBV7-7 CASSLGRGIKSTDTQYF TGTGCTAGCAGCTTAGGTCGAGGGATCAAAAGCACAGATACGCAGTATTTT
. TRBJ2-7 TRBD1 TRBV7-8 CASRGERKQGAYEQYF TGTGCCAGCCGAGGGGAGAGAAAACAGGGGGCCTACGAGCAGTACTTC
. TRBJ2-7 TRBD1 TRBV7-6 CASSLGIPGQGFSYEQYF TGTGCCAGCAGCTTAGGTATTCCGGGACAGGGATTCTCCTACGAGCAGTACTTC
. TRBJ2-1 . TRBV13 CASSSPDSHNEQFF TGTGCCAGCAGCTCTCCTGACAGCCACAATGAGCAGTTCTTC
. TRBJ2-5 . TRBV14 CASSQGTPRIQETQYF TGTGCCAGCAGCCAAGGGACTCCCAGGATCCAAGAGACCCAGTACTTC
. TRBJ2-2 TRBD1 TRBV20-1 CSARRADRDTGELFF TGCAGTGCTAGAAGAGCGGACAGGGACACCGGGGAGCTGTTTTTT
many TRBJ1-6 . TRBV24-1 CATSVSGTSPLHF TGTGCCACCAGTGTATCGGGGACTTCGCCCCTCCACTTT
few TRBJ2-5 TRBD2 TRBV7-2 CASSSRTSGGTQYF TGTGCCAGCAGCTCTAGGACTAGCGGGGGGACCCAGTACTTC
. TRBJ2-1 . TRBV20-1 CSARDHRPEVGASSYNEQFF TGCAGTGCTAGAGACCACCGGCCCGAAGTGGGGGCCAGCTCCTACAATGAGCAGTTCTTC
few TRBJ2-1 . TRBV3-1 CASSHQNGREEQFF TGTGCCAGCAGCCACCAAAACGGGAGAGAAGAGCAGTTCTTC
. TRBJ2-7 . TRBV7-8 CASSVDLLAYEQYF TGTGCCAGCAGCGTAGATCTCCTAGCCTACGAGCAGTACTTC
. TRBJ2-1 TRBD2 TRBV29-1 CSVYLAGGLANEQFF TGCAGCGTTTATCTAGCGGGAGGGCTGGCAAATGAGCAGTTCTTC
. TRBJ1-1 . TRBV25-1 CASSTQGRGTEAFF TGTGCCAGCAGTACCCAGGGGCGAGGCACTGAAGCTTTCTTT
few TRBJ2-7 . TRBV15 CATSRGPFLYEQYF TGTGCCACCAGCAGAGGCCCCTTTCTCTACGAGCAGTACTTC
few TRBJ2-7 . TRBV7-9 CASSLAYEGPGEQYF TGTGCCAGCAGCTTAGCGTACGAGGGGCCTGGCGAGCAGTACTTC
. TRBJ2-5 . TRBV28 CASSFLISPGGGNPGTQYF TGTGCCAGCAGTTTTTTGATAAGTCCCGGGGGCGGGAACCCCGGGACCCAGTACTTC
. TRBJ2-2 . TRBV10-3 CAISADRTGELFF TGTGCCATCAGTGCGGACAGAACCGGGGAGCTGTTTTTT
few TRBJ2-7 . TRBV20-1 CSARHPGPGEQYF TGCAGTGCTAGGCACCCGGGACCTGGCGAGCAGTACTTC
few TRBJ2-7 TRBD1 TRBV5-1 CASRERDSPFDEQYF TGCGCCAGCAGGGAAAGGGACAGCCCATTTGACGAGCAGTACTTC
few TRBJ2-4 TRBD1 TRBV5-1 CASSLGQGGAKNIQYF TGCGCCAGCAGCTTGGGACAGGGGGGCGCCAAAAACATTCAGTACTTC
. TRBJ2-3 . TRBV19 CASKPREFSTDTQYF TGTGCCAGTAAGCCGAGGGAGTTCAGCACAGATACGCAGTATTTT
. TRBJ2-3 TRBD2 TRBV20-1 CSARRLAGVEGADTQYF TGCAGTGCTAGGCGGCTAGCGGGAGTGGAGGGGGCAGATACGCAGTATTTT
few TRBJ2-5 . TRBV9 CASSVTGGPSGETQYF TGTGCCAGCAGCGTGACAGGCGGGCCGTCCGGAGAGACCCAGTACTTC